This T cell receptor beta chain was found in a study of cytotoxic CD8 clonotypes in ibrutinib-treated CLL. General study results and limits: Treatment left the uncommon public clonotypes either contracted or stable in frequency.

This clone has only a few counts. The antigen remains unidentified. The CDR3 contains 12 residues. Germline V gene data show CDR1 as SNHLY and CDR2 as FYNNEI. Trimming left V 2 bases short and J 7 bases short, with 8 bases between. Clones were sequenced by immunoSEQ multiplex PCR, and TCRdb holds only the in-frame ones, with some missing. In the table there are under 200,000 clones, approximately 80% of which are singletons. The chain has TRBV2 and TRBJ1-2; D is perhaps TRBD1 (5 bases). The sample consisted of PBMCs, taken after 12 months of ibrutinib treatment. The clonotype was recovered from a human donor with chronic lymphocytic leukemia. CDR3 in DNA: TGTGCCAGCAGTGAACGGGACCGTGGCTACACCTTC. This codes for CASSERDRGYTF.